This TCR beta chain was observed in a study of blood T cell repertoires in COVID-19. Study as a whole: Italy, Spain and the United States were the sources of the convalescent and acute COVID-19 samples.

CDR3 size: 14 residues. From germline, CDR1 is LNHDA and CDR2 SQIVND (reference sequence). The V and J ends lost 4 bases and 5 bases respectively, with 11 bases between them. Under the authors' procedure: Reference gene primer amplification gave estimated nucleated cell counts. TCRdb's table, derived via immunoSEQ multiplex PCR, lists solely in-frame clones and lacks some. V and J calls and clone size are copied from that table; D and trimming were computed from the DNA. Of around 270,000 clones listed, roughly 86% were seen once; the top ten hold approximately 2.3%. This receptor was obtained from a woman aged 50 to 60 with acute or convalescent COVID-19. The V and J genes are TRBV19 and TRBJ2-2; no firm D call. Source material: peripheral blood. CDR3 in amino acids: CASSTAVFTGELFF. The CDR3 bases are TGTGCCAGTAGTACCGCAGTGTTTACCGGGGAGCTGTTTTTT.